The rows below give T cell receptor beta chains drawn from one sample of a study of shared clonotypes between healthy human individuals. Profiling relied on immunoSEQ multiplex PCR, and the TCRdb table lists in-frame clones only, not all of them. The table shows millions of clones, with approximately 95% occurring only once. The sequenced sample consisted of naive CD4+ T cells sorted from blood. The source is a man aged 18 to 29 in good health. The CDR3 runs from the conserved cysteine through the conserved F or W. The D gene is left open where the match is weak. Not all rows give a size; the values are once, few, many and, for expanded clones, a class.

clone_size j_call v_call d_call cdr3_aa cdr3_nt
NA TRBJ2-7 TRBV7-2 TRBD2 CASSRLAWVGLAGGGEQYF TGTGCCAGCAGCCGATTAGCGTGGGTGGGACTAGCGGGAGGCGGCGAGCAGTACTTC
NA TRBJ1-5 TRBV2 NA CASGHRVMSPQHF TGTGCCAGCGGACACAGGGTTATGTCGCCCCAGCATTTT
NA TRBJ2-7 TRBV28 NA CASTGTQHYEQYF TGTGCCAGTACCGGGACTCAGCATTACGAGCAGTACTTC
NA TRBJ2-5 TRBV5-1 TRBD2 CASSFGTSGVRETQYF TGCGCCAGCAGCTTTGGGACTAGCGGGGTTAGGGAGACCCAGTACTTC
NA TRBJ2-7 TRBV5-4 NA CASNQGAGMSSYEQYF TGTGCCAGCAACCAGGGTGCCGGGATGAGCTCCTACGAGCAGTACTTC
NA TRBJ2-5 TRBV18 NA CASSPPPGVGETQYF TGTGCCAGCTCACCACCGCCAGGGGTGGGGGAGACCCAGTACTTC
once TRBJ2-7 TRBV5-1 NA CASSLDPSYEQYF TGCGCCAGCAGCCTCGACCCTTCCTACGAGCAGTACTTC
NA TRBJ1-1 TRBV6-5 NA CASSFLPSKPEAFF TGTGCCAGCAGTTTTCTCCCCTCAAAGCCTGAAGCTTTCTTT
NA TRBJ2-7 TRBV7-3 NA CASSSYEQYF TGTGCCAGCAGCTCCTACGAGCAGTACTTC
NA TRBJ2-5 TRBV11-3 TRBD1 CASSPGQQETQYF TGTGCCAGCAGCCCGGGACAGCAAGAGACCCAGTACTTC
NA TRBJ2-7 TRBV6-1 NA CASRRLFGSYEQYF TGTGCCAGCAGACGGCTGTTTGGTTCCTACGAGCAGTACTTC
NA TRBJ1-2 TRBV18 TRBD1 CASSLGQAGYTF TGTGCCAGCTCACTCGGACAGGCTGGCTACACCTTC
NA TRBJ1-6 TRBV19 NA CASRTTEAFGSPLHF TGTGCCAGTAGAACGACAGAAGCTTTTGGATCACCCCTCCACTTT
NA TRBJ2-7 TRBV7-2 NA CASSLAPGTSYEQYF TGTGCCAGCAGCTTAGCACCGGGGACTTCCTACGAGCAGTACTTC
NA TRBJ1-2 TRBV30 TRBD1 CARNRGTGGAYGYTF TGTGCCCGGAACCGAGGGACAGGGGGCGCCTATGGCTACACCTTC
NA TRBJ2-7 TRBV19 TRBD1 CASSIVGTDREHYEQYF TGTGCCAGTAGTATAGTCGGGACGGACAGGGAACACTACGAGCAGTACTTC
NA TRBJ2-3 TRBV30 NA CACERGTDTQYF TGTGCCTGTGAGCGGGGCACAGATACGCAGTATTTT
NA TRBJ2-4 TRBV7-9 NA CASSLFRTSGYDIQYF TGTGCCAGCAGCCTATTTCGGACAAGTGGTTACGACATTCAGTACTTC
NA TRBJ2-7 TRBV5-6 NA CASSLAAGYEQYF TGTGCCAGCAGCTTGGCCGCGGGTTACGAGCAGTACTTC
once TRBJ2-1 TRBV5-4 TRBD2 CASSSRLAGNNEQFF TGTGCCAGCAGCTCGAGACTAGCGGGAAACAATGAGCAGTTCTTC
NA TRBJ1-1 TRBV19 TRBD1 CASRQDREVGTEAFF TGTGCCAGTAGACAGGACAGGGAGGTGGGCACTGAAGCTTTCTTT
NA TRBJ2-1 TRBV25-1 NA CASSEADAIPHEQFF TGTGCCAGCAGTGAAGCAGACGCCATTCCCCATGAGCAGTTCTTC
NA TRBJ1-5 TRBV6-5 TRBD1 CASSRRGQANQPQHF TGTGCCAGCAGCCGCCGGGGACAGGCTAATCAGCCCCAGCATTTT
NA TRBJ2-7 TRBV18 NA CASSPGLTSSYEQYF TGTGCCAGCTCACCTGGCCTTACAAGCTCCTACGAGCAGTACTTC
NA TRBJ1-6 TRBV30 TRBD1 CAWRRDRGNSPLHF TGTGCCTGGAGACGGGACAGGGGAAATTCACCCCTCCACTTT
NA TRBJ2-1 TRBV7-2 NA CASRRPGEHNEQFF TGTGCCAGCCGGAGACCGGGGGAACACAATGAGCAGTTCTTC
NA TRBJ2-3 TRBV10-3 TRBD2 CAISARIQRGATDTQYF TGTGCCATCAGTGCTCGAATCCAGCGGGGGGCCACAGATACGCAGTATTTT
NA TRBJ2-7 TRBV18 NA CASSPIQAFMGEQYF TGTGCCAGCTCACCCATCCAGGCTTTTATGGGGGAGCAGTACTTC
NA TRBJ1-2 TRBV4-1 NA CASSQVQRIGNNGYTF TGCGCCAGCAGCCAAGTACAACGGATAGGGAATAATGGCTACACCTTC
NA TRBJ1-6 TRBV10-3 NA CAISEPGGGSPLHF TGTGCCATCAGTGAGCCGGGGGGGGGTTCACCCCTCCACTTT
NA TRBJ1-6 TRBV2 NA CASSRERSYNSPLHF TGTGCCAGCAGTAGGGAACGCTCCTATAATTCACCCCTCCACTTT
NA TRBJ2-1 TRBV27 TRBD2 CASSQGLAGYNEQFF TGTGCCAGCAGCCAGGGACTAGCGGGGTACAATGAGCAGTTCTTC
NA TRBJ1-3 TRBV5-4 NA CASSPGGGGYGNTIYF TGTGCCAGCAGCCCCGGCGGGGGTGGTTACGGAAACACCATATATTTT
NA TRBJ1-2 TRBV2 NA CASSGAGYGYTF TGTGCCAGCAGTGGCGCGGGGTATGGCTACACCTTC
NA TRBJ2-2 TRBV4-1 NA CASSQVMGGRVGELFF TGCGCCAGCAGCCAAGTAATGGGGGGGCGAGTCGGGGAGCTGTTTTTT
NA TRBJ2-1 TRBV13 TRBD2 CASSPLGGNEQFF TGTGCCAGCAGCCCCCTCGGGGGGAATGAGCAGTTCTTC
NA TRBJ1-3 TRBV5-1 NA CASSLAAGVVNTIYF TGCGCCAGCAGCTTGGCGGCAGGGGTGGTAAACACCATATATTTT
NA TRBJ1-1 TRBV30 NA CAWSALGAGDTEAFF TGTGCCTGGAGTGCCCTGGGGGCGGGCGACACTGAAGCTTTCTTT
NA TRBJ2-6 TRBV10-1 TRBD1 CASSEDRGTGANVLTF TGCGCCAGCAGTGAGGACAGGGGAACTGGGGCCAACGTCCTGACTTTC
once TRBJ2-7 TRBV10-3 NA CAITRTVGSYEQYF TGTGCCATCACCCGGACAGTGGGCTCCTACGAGCAGTACTTC
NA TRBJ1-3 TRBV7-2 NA CASSLVQYSGNTIYF TGTGCCAGCAGCTTAGTTCAGTACTCTGGAAACACCATATATTTT
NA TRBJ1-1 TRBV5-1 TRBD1 CASSPTGANTEAFF TGCGCCAGCAGCCCAACAGGGGCAAACACTGAAGCTTTCTTT
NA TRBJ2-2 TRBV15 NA CATSREGGAATGELFF TGTGCCACCAGCAGAGAAGGAGGGGCGGCCACCGGGGAGCTGTTTTTT
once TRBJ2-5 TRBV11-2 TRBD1 CASSLDTGGRETQYF TGTGCCAGCAGCTTAGATACAGGGGGGAGAGAGACCCAGTACTTC
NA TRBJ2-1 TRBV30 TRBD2 CAWSSSGNHNEQFF TGTGCCTGGAGTTCTAGCGGGAACCACAATGAGCAGTTCTTC
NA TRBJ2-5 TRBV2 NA CASSVNHAGLETQYF TGTGCCAGCAGTGTAAATCACGCGGGCCTGGAGACCCAGTACTTC